This TCR beta chain comes out of a study of T cell clones after liver transplantation. TCRdb keeps only in-frame clones here, not all; method: immunoSEQ multiplex PCR. The sample includes 200 to 250 clones, about 60% of them seen just once. Proliferating CFSE-low MLR cells were sequenced to define alloreactive TCRbeta sequences. Their specific antigens are unknown. Input material: CD8+ T cells from cultured PBMCs. The receptors were sampled from a human patient who received a liver transplant. The graft donor may account for some of the T cells.

This clone came up a few times. V usage is TRBV7-9 and J usage is TRBJ1-5; D is unclear. The germline V and J ends were trimmed by 0 bases and 4 bases, with 7 bases remaining between them. Germline V CDR1 and CDR2: SEHNR, FQNEAQ (reference sequence). The CDR3 spans 14 residues. The CDR3 bases are TGTGCCAGCAGCTTAGCAGGGAGAAATCAGCCCCAGCATTTT. It specifies CASSLAGRNQPQHF.